This T cell receptor (beta chain) comes out of a study of T cells in Graves' hyperthyroidism and ophthalmopathy. The CDR3 regions of TCR beta were amplified from RNA transcripts. During a first-round RT-PCR of the TCR CDR3, the HTBI primer set was used. One entry per CDR3 protein, called by TCRdb with MiXCR from the multiplex PCR reads. The sample has about 290,000 distinct CDR3 sequences; roughly 13% are singletons. This clonotype was found many times. Its antigen remains unknown. CDR3 length equals 15 residues. Trimming at V came to 3 bases and at J to 0 bases, leaving 5 bases not matched to a gene. CDR1 and CDR2 (germline): MGHRA, YSYEKL. Study-wide findings and caveats: Ophthalmopathy onset followed model prediction by a median roughly 6 months.

V gene TRBV4-1 combines with J gene TRBJ2-7, with 7 bases lining up with TRBD2. The TCR originated in a woman in her thirties or forties with Graves' hyperthyroidism. Sequencing was performed on blood. The CDR3 DNA reads as TGCGCCAGCAGCCAGACAACTAGCGACTCCTACGAGCAGTACTTC. This encodes CASSQTTSDSYEQYF.